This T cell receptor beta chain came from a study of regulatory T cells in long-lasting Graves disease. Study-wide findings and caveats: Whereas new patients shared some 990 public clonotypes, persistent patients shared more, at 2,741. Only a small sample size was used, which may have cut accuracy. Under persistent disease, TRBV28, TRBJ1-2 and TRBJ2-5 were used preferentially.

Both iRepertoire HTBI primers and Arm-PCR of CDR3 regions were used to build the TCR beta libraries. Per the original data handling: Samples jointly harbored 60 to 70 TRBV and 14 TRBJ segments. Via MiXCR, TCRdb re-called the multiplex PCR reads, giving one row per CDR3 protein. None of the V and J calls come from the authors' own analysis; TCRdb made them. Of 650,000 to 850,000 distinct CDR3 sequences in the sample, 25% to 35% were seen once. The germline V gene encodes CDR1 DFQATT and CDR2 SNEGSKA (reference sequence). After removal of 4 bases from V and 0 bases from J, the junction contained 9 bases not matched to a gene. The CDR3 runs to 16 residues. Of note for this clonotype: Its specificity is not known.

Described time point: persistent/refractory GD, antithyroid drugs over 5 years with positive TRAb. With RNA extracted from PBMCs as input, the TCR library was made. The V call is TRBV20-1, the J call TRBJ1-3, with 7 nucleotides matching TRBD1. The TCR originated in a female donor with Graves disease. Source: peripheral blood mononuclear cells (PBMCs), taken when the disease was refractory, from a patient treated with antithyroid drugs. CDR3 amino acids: CSANKQGLPSGNTIYF. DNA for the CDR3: TGCAGTGCTAATAAACAGGGGCTCCCCTCTGGAAACACCATATATTTT.